The rows below give T cell receptor beta chains drawn from one sample of a study of blood T cell repertoires in COVID-19. The table came from immunoSEQ multiplex PCR; TCRdb's copy has only in-frame clones and leaves some out. Of fewer than 250,000 clones listed, over 80% are singletons. What was sequenced was peripheral blood. These TCRs come from a human donor in a cohort sampled during active COVID-19. CDR3s include the opening cysteine and the closing phenylalanine or tryptophan. The D gene is left open where the match is weak. Clone size is shown for a subset of rows, as once, few, many or a class of expanded clone.

D	size	J	V	CDR3	DNA
.	.	TRBJ2-5	TRBV11-3	CASSARWAETQYF	TGTGCCAGCAGCGCGCGCTGGGCCGAGACCCAGTACTTC
.	.	TRBJ2-4	TRBV30	CAGGRGGSAKNIQYF	TGTGCCGGAGGACGGGGAGGTTCAGCCAAAAACATTCAGTACTTC
TRBD1	.	TRBJ2-4	TRBV7-6	CASSARGTGNGIQYF	TGTGCCAGCAGCGCCAGGGGGACGGGCAACGGCATTCAGTACTTC
.	.	TRBJ1-2	TRBV6-6	CASSLGRGASDYGYTF	TGTGCCAGCAGTTTGGGGAGGGGAGCGTCTGACTATGGCTACACCTTC
TRBD2	once	TRBJ2-1	TRBV9	CASSAHVLAGVPYINEQFF	TGTGCCAGCAGCGCCCACGTCCTAGCGGGAGTACCCTACATCAATGAGCAGTTCTTC
.	.	TRBJ1-1	TRBV10-3	CAISANYRRNTEAFF	TGTGCCATCAGCGCCAATTACAGGAGAAACACTGAAGCTTTCTTT
.	few	TRBJ1-5	TRBV7-9	CASSPGGYQPQHF	TGTGCCAGCAGCCCCGGAGGGTACCAGCCCCAGCATTTT
TRBD1	few	TRBJ1-1	TRBV5-1	CASSTGTGGGNTEAFF	TGCGCCAGCAGCACCGGGACAGGGGGTGGGAACACTGAAGCTTTCTTT
TRBD1	once	TRBJ2-5	TRBV5-1	CASSVGTGYKETQYF	TGCGCCAGCAGCGTGGGGACAGGGTATAAAGAGACCCAGTACTTC
.	.	TRBJ2-7	TRBV5-1	CASSLGQVYEQYF	TGCGCCAGCAGCCTGGGGCAGGTATACGAGCAGTACTTC
TRBD1	.	TRBJ2-7	TRBV27	CASSRGQAYEQYF	TGTGCCAGCAGCCGCGGACAGGCCTACGAGCAGTACTTC
.	.	TRBJ2-6	TRBV5-1	CASSFGGAGANVLTF	TGCGCCAGCAGCTTCGGGGGTGCGGGGGCCAACGTCCTGACTTTC
.	.	TRBJ1-6	TRBV14	CASSQRRLDSKGSPLHF	TGTGCCAGCAGCCAGCGTCGCCTGGACAGCAAGGGTTCACCCCTCCACTTT
TRBD1	.	TRBJ2-5	TRBV4-1	CASSQEGAGGETQYF	TGCGCCAGCAGCCAAGAAGGGGCAGGGGGAGAGACCCAGTACTTC
TRBD2	.	TRBJ2-7	TRBV19	CASSIGSGGIYEQYF	TGTGCCAGTAGTATCGGAAGCGGGGGGATATACGAGCAGTACTTC
TRBD1	.	TRBJ1-1	TRBV5-1	CASSLYGTGEAFF	TGCGCCAGCAGCTTGTACGGGACAGGGGAAGCTTTCTTT
.	many	TRBJ1-5	TRBV23-1	CASSQDSRGKTNQPQHF	TGCGCCAGCAGTCAAGATTCCAGGGGCAAAACCAATCAGCCCCAGCATTTT
TRBD2	.	TRBJ2-5	TRBV12-5	CASGLPPGLAGGSETQYF	TGTGCTAGTGGTTTGCCACCGGGACTAGCGGGGGGATCGGAGACCCAGTACTTC
.	.	TRBJ2-5	TRBV27	CASSISRDSTQYF	TGTGCCAGCAGTATCAGCAGGGATTCGACCCAGTACTTC
.	.	TRBJ1-2	TRBV28	CASSSGGGRGYTF	TGTGCCAGCAGTTCCGGGGGTGGGCGGGGGTACACCTTC
.	.	TRBJ2-7	TRBV20-1	CSARAREQYF	TGCAGTGCCCGAGCACGAGAGCAGTACTTC
.	.	TRBJ2-2	TRBV11-3	CASSLGAGFTGELFF	TGTGCCAGCAGCTTAGGGGCGGGGTTCACCGGGGAGCTGTTTTTT